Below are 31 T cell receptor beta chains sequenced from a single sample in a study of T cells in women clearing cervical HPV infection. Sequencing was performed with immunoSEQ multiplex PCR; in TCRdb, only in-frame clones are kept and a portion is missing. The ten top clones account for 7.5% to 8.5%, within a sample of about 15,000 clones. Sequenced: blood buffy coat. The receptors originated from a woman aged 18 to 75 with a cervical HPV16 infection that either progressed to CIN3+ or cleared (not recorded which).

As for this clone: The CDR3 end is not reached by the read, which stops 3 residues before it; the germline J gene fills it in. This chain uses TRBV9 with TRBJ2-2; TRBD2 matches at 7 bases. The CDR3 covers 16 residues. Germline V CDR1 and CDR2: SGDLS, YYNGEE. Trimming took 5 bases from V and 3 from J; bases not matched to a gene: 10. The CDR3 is CASSHREDGDTGELFF. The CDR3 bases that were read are TGTGCCAGCAGTCACCGGGAGGACGGGGACACCGGGGAG.

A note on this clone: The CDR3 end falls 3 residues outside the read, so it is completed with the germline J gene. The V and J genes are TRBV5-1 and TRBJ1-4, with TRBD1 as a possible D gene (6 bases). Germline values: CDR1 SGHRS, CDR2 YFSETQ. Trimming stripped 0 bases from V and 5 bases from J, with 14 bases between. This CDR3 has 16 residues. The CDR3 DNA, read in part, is TGCGCCAGCAGCTTGGGGGTGGGACACACAAATGAAAAA. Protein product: CASSLGVGHTNEK. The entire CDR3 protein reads CASSLGVGHTNEKLFF.

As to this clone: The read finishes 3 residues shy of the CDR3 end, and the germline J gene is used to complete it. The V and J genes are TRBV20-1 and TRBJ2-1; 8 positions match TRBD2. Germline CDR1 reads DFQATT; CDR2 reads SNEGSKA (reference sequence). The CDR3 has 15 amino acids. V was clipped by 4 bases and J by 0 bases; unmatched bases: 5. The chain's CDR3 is CSAKRGQSSYNEQFF. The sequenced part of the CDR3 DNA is TGCAGTGCTAAGCGGGGGCAGAGCTCCTACAATGAG.

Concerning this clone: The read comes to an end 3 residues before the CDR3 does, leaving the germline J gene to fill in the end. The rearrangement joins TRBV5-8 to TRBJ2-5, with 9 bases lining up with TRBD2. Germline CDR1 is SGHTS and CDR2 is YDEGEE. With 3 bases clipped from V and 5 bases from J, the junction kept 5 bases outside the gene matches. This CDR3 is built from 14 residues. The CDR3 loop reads CASSYAAGGETQYF. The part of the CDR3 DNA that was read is TGTGCCAGCAGCTACGCGGCGGGGGGGGAGACC.

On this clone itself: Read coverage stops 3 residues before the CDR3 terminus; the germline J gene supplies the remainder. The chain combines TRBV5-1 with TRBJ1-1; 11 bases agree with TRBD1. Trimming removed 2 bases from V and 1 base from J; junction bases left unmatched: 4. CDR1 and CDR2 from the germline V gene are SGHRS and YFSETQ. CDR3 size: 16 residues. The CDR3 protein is CASSLGTGGRNTEAFF. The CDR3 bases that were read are TGCGCCAGCAGCTTAGGGACAGGGGGTCGGAACACTGAA.

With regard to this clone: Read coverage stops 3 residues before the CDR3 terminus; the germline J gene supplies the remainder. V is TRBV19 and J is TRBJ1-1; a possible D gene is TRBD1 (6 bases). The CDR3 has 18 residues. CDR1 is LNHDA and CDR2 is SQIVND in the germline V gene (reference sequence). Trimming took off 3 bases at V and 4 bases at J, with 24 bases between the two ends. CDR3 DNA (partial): TGTGCCAGTAGTATCGGGGGGGCACGGGGGTCCGGAGCCACTGAA. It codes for CASSIGGARGSGATE. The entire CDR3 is CASSIGGARGSGATEAFF.

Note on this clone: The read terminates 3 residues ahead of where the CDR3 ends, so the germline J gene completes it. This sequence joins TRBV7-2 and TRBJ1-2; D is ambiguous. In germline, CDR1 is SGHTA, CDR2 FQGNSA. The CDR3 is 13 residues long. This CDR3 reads CASSPPLSYDYTF. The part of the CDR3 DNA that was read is TGTGCCAGCAGCCCCCCCCTCTCCTACGAC.

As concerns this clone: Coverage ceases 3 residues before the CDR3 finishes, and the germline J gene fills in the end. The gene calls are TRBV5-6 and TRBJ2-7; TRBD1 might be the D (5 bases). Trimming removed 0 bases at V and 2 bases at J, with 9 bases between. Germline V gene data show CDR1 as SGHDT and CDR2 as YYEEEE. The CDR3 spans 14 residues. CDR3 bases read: TGTGCCAGCAGCTTGGGAGACAGTCCCTACGAG. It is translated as CASSLGDSPYE. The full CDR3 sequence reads CASSLGDSPYEQYF.

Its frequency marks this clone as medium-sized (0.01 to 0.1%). CDR3 sequence: CAIRSGTSGTSSTGELFF. The DNA read from the CDR3 is TGTGCCATCAGATCCGGGACTAGCGGGACCTCTTCCACCGGGGAG. The chain recombines TRBV10-3 with TRBJ2-2; TRBD2 matches at 13 bases. Read data end 3 residues before the CDR3 end; the end is taken from the germline J gene. The CDR3 spans 18 residues. J gave up 4 bases and V 6 bases, and 11 bases lay outside the gene matches. Germline V gives CDR1 ENHRY, CDR2 SYGVKD.

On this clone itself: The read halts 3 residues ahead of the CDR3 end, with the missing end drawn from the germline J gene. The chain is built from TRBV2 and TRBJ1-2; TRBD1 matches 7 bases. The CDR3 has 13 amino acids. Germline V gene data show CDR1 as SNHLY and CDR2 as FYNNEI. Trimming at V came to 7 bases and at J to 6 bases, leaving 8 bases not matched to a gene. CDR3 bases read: TGTGCCAGCATTGACGGGACAGCGCATGGC. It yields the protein CASIDGTAHG. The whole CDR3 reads CASIDGTAHGYTF.

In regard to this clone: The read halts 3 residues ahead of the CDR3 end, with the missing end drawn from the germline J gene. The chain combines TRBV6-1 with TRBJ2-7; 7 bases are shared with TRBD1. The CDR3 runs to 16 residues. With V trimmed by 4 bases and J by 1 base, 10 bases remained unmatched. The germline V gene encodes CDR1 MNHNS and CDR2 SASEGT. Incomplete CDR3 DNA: TGTGCCAGCAGTGCAACCGGGACAGCGAGGTCCTACGAG. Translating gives CASSATGTARSYE. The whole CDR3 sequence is CASSATGTARSYEQYF.

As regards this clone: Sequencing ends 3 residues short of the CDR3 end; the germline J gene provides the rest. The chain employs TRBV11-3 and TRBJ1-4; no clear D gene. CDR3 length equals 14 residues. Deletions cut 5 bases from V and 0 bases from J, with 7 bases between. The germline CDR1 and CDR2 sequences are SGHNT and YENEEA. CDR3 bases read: TGTGCCAGCAGCCAGGTTGCAACTAATGAAAAA. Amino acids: CASSQVATNEK. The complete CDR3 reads CASSQVATNEKLFF.

The CDR3 spells CASSSPRTRVGETQYF. The DNA read from the CDR3 is TGTGCCAGCAGCTCGCCTCGGACTAGGGTCGGAGAGACC. V is TRBV7-8 and J is TRBJ2-5; TRBD2 matches 7 bases. Read data end 3 residues before the CDR3 end; the end is taken from the germline J gene. CDR1 and CDR2 (germline): SGHVS, FQNEAQ. This CDR3 contains 16 residues. The J segment lost 4 bases and the V segment lost 4 bases, leaving 12 bases of the junction unmatched.

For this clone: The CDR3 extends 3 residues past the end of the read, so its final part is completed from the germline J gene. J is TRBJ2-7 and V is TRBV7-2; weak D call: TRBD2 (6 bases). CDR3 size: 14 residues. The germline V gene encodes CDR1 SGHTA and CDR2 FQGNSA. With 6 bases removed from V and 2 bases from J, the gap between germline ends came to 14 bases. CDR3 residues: CASSPGRTPYEQYF. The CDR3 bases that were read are TGTGCCAGCAGTCCAGGGAGGACACCCTACGAG.

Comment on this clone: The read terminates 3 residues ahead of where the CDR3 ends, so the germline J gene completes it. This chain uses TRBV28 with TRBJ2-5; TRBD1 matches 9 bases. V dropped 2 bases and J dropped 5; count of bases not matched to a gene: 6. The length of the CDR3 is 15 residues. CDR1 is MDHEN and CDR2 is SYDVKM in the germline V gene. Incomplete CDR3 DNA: TGTGCCAGCAGTTTAGAACAGGGGGCAGGCGAGACC. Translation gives CASSLEQGAGET. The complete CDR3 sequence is CASSLEQGAGETQYF. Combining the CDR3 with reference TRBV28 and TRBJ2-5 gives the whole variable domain DVKVTQSSRYLVKRTGEKVFLECVQDMDHENMFWYRQDPGLGLRLIYFSYDVKMKEKGDIPEGYSVSREKKERFSLILESASTNQTSMYLCASSLEQGAGETQYFGPGTRLLVL.

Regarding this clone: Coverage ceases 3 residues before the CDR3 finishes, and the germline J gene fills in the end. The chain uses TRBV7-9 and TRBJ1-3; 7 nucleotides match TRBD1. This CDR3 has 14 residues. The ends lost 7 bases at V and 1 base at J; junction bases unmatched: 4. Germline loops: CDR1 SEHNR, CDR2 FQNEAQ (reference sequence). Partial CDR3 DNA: TGTGCCAGCATCCAGACAGGGTCTGGAAACACC. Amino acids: CASIQTGSGNT. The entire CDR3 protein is CASIQTGSGNTIYF. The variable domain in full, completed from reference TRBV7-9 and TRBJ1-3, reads DTGVSQNPRHKITKRGQNVTFRCDPISEHNRLYWYRQTLGQGPEFLTYFQNEAQLEKSRLLSDRFSAERPKGSFSTLEIQRTEQGDSAMYLCASIQTGSGNTIYFGEGSWLTVV.

The sequenced part of the CDR3 DNA is TGTGCCAGCAGCTCCCTCGGACATCCAGGGGGGGAG. It is translated as CASSSLGHPGGE. From start to end, the CDR3 is CASSSLGHPGGELFF. The V gene is TRBV7-8, the J gene TRBJ2-2; perhaps TRBD1 as D (5 bases). With the read ending 3 residues before the CDR3 end, the germline J gene is used to fill in that end. V dropped 4 bases and J dropped 8 bases, with 17 bases sitting between them. Germline lookup yields CDR1 SGHVS and CDR2 FQNEAQ. This CDR3 contains 15 residues. Full variable domain (rest looked up from reference TRBV7-8 and TRBJ2-2): GAGVSQSPRYKVAKRGQDVALRCDPISGHVSLFWYQQALGQGPEFLTYFQNEAQLDKSGLPSDRFFAERPEGSVSTLKIQRTQQEDSAVYLCASSSLGHPGGELFFGEGSRLTVL.

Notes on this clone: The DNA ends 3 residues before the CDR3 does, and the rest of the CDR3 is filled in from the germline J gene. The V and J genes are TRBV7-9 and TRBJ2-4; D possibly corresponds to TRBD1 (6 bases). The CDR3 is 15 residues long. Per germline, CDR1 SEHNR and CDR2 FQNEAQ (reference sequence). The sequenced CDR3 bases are TGTGCCAGCAGCTCTATACAGGGCTCGGAATATGGT. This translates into CASSSIQGSEYG. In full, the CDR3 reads CASSSIQGSEYGQYF.

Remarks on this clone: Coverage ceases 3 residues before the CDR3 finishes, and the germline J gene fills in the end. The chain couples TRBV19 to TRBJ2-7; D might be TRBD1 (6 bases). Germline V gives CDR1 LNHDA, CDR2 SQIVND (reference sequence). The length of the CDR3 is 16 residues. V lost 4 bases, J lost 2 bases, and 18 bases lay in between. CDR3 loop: CASSSIGTRGAYEQYF. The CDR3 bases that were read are TGTGCCAGTAGTAGCATTGGGACAAGGGGAGCCTACGAG.

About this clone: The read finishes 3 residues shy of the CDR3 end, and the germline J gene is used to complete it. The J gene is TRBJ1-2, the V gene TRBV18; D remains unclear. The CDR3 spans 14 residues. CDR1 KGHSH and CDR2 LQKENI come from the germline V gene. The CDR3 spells CASSPGLATDTYTF. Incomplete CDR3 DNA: TGTGCCAGCTCACCCGGACTAGCCACAGATACC.

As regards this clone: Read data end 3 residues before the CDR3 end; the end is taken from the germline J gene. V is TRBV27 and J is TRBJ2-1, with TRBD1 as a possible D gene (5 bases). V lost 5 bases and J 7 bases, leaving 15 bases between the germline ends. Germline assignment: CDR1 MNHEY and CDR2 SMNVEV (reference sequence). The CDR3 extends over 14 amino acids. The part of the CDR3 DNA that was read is TGTGCCAGCAGTAAGGACACCCGGCGGAATGAG. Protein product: CASSKDTRRNE. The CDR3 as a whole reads CASSKDTRRNEQFF.

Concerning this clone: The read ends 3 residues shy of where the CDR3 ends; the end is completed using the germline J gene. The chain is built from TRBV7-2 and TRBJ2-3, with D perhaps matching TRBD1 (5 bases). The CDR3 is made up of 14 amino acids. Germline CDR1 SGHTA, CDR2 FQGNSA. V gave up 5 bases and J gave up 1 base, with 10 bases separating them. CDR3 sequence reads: CASSQTQGTDTQYF. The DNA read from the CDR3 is TGTGCCAGCAGCCAGACACAGGGCACAGATACG.

The chain's CDR3 is CASSFSLYGYTF. CDR3 DNA, as far as it was read: TGTGCCAGCAGCTTCTCCTTATATGGC. V usage is TRBV7-2 and J usage is TRBJ1-2, with D unresolved. The read ends 3 residues early relative to the CDR3; the germline J gene fills the gap. Per the germline V gene, CDR1 is SGHTA and CDR2 is FQGNSA. This CDR3 is 12 amino acids long. The V gene lost 3 bases and the J gene lost 5 bases, with 7 bases spanning the gap.

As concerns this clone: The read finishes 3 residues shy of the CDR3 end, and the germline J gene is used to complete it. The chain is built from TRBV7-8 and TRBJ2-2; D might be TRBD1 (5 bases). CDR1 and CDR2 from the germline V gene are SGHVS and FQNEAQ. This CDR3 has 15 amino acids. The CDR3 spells CASSLTGSGANVLFF. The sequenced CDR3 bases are TGTGCCAGCAGCTTAACGGGCTCTGGGGCCAACGTG.

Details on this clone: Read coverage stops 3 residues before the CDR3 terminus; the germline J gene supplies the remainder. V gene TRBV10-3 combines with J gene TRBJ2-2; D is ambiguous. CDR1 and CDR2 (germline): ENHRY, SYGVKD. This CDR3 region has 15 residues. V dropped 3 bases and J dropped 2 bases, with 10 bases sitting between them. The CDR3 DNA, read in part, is TGTGCCATCAGTGATTCTGCCAGAAACACCGGGGAG. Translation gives CAISDSARNTGE. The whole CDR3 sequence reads CAISDSARNTGELFF.

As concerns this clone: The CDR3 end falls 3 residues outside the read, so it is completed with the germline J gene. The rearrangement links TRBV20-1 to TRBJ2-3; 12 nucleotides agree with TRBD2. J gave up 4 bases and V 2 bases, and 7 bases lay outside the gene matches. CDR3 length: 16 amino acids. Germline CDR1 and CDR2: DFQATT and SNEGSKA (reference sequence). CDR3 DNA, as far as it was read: TGCAGTGCTAGATCGGCTAGCGGGAGGGACGCAGATACG. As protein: CSARSASGRDADT. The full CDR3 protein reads CSARSASGRDADTQYF.

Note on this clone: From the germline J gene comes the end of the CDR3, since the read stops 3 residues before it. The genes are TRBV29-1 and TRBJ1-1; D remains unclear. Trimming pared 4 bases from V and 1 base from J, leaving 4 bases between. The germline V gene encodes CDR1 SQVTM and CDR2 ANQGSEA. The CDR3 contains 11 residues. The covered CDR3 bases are TGCAGCGTTGGTCGGAACACTGAA. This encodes CSVGRNTE. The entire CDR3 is CSVGRNTEAFF.

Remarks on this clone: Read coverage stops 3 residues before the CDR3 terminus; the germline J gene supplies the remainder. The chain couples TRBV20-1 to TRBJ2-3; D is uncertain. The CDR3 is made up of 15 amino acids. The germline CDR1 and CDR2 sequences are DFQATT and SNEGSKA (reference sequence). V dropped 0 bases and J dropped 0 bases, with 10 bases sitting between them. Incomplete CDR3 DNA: TGCAGTGCTAGAGAGGCGGAGAAGAGCACAGATACG. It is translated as CSAREAEKSTDT. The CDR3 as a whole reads CSAREAEKSTDTQYF.

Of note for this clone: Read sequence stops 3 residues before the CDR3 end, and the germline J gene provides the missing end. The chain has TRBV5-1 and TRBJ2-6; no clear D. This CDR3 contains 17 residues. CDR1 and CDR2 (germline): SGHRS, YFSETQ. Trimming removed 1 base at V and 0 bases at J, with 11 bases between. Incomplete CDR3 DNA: TGCGCCAGCAGCTTGTTGTCCCAAGGCTCTGGGGCCAACGTC. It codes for CASSLLSQGSGANV. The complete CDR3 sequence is CASSLLSQGSGANVLTF.

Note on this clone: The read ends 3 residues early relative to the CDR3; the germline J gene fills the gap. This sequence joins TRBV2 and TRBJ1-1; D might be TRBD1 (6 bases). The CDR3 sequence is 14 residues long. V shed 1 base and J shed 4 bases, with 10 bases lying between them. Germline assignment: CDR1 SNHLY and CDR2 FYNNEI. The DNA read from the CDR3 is TGTGCCAGCAGTGAAGTCCAGGGGATCACTGAA. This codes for CASSEVQGITE. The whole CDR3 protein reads CASSEVQGITEAFF.

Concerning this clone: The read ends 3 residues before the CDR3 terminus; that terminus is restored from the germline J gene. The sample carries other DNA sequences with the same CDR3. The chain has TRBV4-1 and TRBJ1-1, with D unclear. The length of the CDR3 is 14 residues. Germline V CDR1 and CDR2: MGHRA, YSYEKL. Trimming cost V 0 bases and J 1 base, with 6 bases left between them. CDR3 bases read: TGCGCCAGCAGCCAAGAAACAGCGAACACTGAA. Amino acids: CASSQETANTE. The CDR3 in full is CASSQETANTEAFF.